Presented here are 8 T cell receptor beta chains from one specimen sequenced in a study of siplizumab effects on memory and regulatory T cells. Assay used: immunoSEQ multiplex PCR; TCRdb lists only in-frame clones, some missing. This table has approximately 100,000 clones, 94% appearing once. Sequenced: Tregs sorted from blood. The receptors derive from a human donor in good health.

The chain couples TRBV7-2 to TRBJ1-1; D perhaps matches TRBD1 (6 bases). Trimming took off 1 base at V and 6 bases at J, with 15 bases between the two ends. The germline gives CDR1 SGHTA, CDR2 FQGNSA. This CDR3 is built from 15 residues. Here the CDR3 reads CASSLVGQGTAEAFF. The CDR3 DNA reads TGTGCCAGCAGCTTAGTGGGTCAGGGGACGGCTGAAGCTTTCTTT.

The chain is built from TRBV28 and TRBJ2-7, with D uncertain. This CDR3 is 14 amino acids long. In germline, CDR1 is MDHEN, CDR2 SYDVKM. Deletions cut 6 bases from V and 7 bases from J, with 19 bases between. CDR3 loop: CASSTRAANREQYF. CDR3 DNA sequence: TGTGCCAGCAGCACCCGGGCTGCAAATCGGGAGCAGTACTTC.

This chain uses TRBV28 with TRBJ2-5; no definite D call. The germline V and J ends were trimmed by 6 bases and 1 base, with 3 bases remaining between them. Germline CDR1 reads MDHEN; CDR2 reads SYDVKM. The CDR3 spans 11 residues. CDR3 bases: TGTGCCAGCAGAGCCCAAGAGACCCAGTACTTC. As protein: CASRAQETQYF.

In nucleotides, the CDR3 is TGTGCCAGCAGGCCCGGACAGACCAGCAATCAGCCCCAGCATTTT. Encoded protein: CASRPGQTSNQPQHF. The V and J genes are TRBV27 and TRBJ1-5; a possible D gene is TRBD1 (6 bases). The CDR3 consists of 15 residues. Germline CDR1 MNHEY, CDR2 SMNVEV (reference sequence). Trimming removed 6 bases at V and 1 base at J, with 13 bases between.

The V call is TRBV7-9, the J call TRBJ2-7; 11 bases are a match to TRBD2. Germline V gene data show CDR1 as SEHNR and CDR2 as FQNEAQ (reference sequence). CDR3 length equals 15 residues. Losses at the gene ends were 2 bases for V and 7 bases for J; bases not matched to a gene: 7. The CDR3 region is CASSLRLAGLREQYF. As DNA, the CDR3 is TGTGCCAGCAGCTTAAGACTAGCGGGACTTCGGGAGCAGTACTTC.

As regards this clone: Distinct nucleotide sequences in the sample also encode this CDR3. V is TRBV5-1 and J is TRBJ2-3; D gene uncertain. The CDR3 runs 12 residues. Germline V gene sequence: CDR1 SGHRS, CDR2 YFSETQ. Trimming removed 0 bases from V and 6 bases from J, with 5 bases in between. In nucleotides, the CDR3 is TGCGCCAGCAGCTTGGGGGTCGATACGCAGTATTTT. Its protein is CASSLGVDTQYF.

This sequence joins TRBV7-6 and TRBJ1-5; no clear D. The V gene lost 0 bases and the J gene lost 4 bases, with 4 bases spanning the gap. Germline V CDR1 and CDR2: SGHVS, FNYEAQ. The CDR3 has 13 residues. The CDR3 here is CASSLAQNQPQHF. The CDR3 DNA reads as TGTGCCAGCAGCTTAGCCCAGAATCAGCCCCAGCATTTT.

This sequence joins TRBV5-1 and TRBJ2-5; possibly TRBD1 for D (8 bases). Germline CDR1 SGHRS, CDR2 YFSETQ. V was pared by 3 bases and J by 5 bases, with 14 bases between. The CDR3 loop spans 14 amino acids. The DNA for the CDR3 is TGCGCCAGCAGCTGGGGGGGACAGGTTGAGACCCAGTACTTC. This codes for CASSWGGQVETQYF.